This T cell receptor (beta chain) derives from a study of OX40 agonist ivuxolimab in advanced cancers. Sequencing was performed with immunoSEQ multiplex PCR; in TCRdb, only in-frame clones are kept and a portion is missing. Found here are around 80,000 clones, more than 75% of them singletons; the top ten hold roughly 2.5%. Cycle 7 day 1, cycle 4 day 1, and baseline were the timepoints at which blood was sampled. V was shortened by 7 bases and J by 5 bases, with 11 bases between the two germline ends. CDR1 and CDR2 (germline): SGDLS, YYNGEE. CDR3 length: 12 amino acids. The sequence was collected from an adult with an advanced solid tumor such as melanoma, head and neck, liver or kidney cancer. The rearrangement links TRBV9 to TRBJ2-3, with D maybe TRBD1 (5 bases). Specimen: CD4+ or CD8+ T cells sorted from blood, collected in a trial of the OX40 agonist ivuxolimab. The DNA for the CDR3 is TGTGCCAGCGGACAAAGTGGAGATACGCAGTATTTT. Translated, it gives CASGQSGDTQYF. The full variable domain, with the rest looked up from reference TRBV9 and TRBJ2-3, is DSGVTQTPKHLITATGQRVTLRCSPRSGDLSVYWYQQSLDQGLQFLIQYYNGEERAKGNILERFSAQQFPDLHSELNLSSLELGDSALYFCASGQSGDTQYFGPGTRLTVL.